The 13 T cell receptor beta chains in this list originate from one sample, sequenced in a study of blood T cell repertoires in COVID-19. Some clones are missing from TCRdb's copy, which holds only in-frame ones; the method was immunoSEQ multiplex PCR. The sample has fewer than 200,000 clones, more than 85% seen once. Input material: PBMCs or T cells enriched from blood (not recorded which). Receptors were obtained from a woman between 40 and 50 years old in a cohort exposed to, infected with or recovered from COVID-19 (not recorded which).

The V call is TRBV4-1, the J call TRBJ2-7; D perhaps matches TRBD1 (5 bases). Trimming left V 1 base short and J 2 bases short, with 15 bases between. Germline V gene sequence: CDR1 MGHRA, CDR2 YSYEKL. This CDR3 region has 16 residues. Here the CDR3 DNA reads TGCGCCAGCAGCCAAGTCCCCAAGACAGTAACCTACGAGCAGTACTTC. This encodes CASSQVPKTVTYEQYF.

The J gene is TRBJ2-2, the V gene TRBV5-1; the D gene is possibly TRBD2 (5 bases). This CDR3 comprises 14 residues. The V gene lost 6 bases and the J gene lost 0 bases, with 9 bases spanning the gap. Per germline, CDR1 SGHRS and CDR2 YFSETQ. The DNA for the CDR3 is TGCGCCAGCATAGGAGCGGCGAACACCGGGGAGCTGTTTTTT. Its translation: CASIGAANTGELFF.

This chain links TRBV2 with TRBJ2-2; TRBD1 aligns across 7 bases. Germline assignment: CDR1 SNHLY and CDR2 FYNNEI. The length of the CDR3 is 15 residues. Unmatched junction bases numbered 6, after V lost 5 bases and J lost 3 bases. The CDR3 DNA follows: TGTGCCAGCAGTTCACAGGGGAAGGACACCGGGGAGCTGTTTTTT. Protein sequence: CASSSQGKDTGELFF.

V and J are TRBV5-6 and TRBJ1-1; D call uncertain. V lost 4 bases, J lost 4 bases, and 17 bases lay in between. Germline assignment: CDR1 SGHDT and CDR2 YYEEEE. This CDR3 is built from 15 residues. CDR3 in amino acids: CASSEMGALGTEAFF. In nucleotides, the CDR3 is TGTGCCAGCAGCGAAATGGGCGCGCTGGGCACTGAAGCTTTCTTT. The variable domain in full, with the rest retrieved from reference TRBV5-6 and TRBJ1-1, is DAGVTQSPTHLIKTRGQQVTLRCSPKSGHDTVSWYQQALGQGPQFIFQYYEEEERQRGNFPDRFSGHQFPNYSSELNVNALLLGDSALYLCASSEMGALGTEAFFGQGTRLTVV.

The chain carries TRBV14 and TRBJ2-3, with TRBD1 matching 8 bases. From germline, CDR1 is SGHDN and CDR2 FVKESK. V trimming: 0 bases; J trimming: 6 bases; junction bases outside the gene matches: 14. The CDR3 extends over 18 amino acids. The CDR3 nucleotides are TGTGCCAGCAGCCAAGATCTCGCCAGGGGGCCTGACGGGGATACGCAGTATTTT. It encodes CASSQDLARGPDGDTQYF.

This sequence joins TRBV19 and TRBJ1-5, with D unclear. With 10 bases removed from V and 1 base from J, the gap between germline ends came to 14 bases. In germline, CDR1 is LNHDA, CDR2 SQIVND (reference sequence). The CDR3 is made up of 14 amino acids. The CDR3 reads CATTWSFSNQPQHF. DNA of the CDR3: TGTGCCACCACATGGAGTTTCAGCAATCAGCCCCAGCATTTT.

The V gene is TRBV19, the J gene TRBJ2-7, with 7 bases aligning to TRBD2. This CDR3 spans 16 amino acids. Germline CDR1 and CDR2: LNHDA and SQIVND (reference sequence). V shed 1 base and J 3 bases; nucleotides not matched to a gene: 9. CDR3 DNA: TGTGCCAGTAGTATAGGTTCCGGACTAGGGGTCTACGAGCAGTACTTC. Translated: CASSIGSGLGVYEQYF.

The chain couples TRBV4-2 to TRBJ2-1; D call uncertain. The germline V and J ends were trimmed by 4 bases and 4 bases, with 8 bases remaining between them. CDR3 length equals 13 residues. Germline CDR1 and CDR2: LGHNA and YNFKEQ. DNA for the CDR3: TGTGCCAGCAGCCCCGACACATACAATGAGCAGTTCTTC. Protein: CASSPDTYNEQFF.

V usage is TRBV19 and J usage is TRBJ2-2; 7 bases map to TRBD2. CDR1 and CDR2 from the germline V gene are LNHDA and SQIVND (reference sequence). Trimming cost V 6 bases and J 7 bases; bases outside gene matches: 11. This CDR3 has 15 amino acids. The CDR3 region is CASRPERDWGGELFF. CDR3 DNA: TGTGCCAGTAGGCCGGAGCGGGACTGGGGCGGGGAGCTGTTTTTT.

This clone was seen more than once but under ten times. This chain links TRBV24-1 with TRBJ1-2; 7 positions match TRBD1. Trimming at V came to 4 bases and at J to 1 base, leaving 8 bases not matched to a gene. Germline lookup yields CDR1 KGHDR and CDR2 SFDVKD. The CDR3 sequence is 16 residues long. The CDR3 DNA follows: TGTGCCACCAGTGACCCTGACAGGGACGGTAACTATGGCTACACCTTC. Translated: CATSDPDRDGNYGYTF.

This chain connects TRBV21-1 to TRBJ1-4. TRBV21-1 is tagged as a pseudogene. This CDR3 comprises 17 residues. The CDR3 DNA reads TGTGCCAGCAGCAAAAGAGGACTACGGGGAGAGAGGGAAAAACTGTTTTTT. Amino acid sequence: CASSKRGLRGEREKLFF.

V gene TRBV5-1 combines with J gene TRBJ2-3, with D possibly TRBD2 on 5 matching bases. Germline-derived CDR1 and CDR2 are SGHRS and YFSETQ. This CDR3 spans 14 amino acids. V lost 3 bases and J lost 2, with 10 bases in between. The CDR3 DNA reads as TGCGCCAGCAGCTCCGAGCGGTTCACAGATACGCAGTATTTT. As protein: CASSSERFTDTQYF.

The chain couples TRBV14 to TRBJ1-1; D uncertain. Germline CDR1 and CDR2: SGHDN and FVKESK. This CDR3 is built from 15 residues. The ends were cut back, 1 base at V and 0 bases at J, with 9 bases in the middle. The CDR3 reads CASSQVEILNTEAFF. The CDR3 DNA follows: TGTGCCAGCAGCCAAGTTGAGATACTGAACACTGAAGCTTTCTTT.